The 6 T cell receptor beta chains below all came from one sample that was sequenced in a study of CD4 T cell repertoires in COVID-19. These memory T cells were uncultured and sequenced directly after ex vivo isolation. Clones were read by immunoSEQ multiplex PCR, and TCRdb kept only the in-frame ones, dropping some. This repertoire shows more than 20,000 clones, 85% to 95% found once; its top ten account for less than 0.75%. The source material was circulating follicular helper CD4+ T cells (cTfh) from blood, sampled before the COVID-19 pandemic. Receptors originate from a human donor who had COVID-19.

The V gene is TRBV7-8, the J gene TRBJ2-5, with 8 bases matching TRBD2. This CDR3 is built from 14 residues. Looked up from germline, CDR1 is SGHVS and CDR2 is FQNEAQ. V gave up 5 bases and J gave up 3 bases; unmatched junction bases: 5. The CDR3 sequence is CASSGRGVEETQYF. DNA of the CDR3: TGTGCCAGCAGCGGGCGGGGGGTTGAAGAGACCCAGTACTTC.

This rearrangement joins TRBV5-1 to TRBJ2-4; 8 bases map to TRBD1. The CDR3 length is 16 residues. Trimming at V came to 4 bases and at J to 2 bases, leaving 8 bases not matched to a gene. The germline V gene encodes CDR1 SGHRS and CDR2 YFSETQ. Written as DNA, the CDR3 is TGCGCCAGCAGCCTGACAGGGGACATAACCAAAAACATTCAGTACTTC. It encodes CASSLTGDITKNIQYF.

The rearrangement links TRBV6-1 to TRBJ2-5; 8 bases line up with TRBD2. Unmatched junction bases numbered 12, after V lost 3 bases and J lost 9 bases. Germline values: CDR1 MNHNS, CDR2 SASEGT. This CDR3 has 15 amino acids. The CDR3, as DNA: TGTGCCAGCAGTGATGGGCCGGGAGGGTTAGGGTCCCAGTACTTC. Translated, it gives CASSDGPGGLGSQYF.

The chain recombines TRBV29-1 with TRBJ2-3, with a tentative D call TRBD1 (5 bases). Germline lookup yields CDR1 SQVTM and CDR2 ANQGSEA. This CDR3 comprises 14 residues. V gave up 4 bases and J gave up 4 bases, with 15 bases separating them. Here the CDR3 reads CSVVKGFRADTQYF. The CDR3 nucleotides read TGCAGCGTTGTTAAGGGGTTCAGGGCAGATACGCAGTATTTT.

CDR3 protein: CASTLDRGNQPQHF. The DNA for the CDR3 is TGTGCCAGCACCCTGGACAGGGGCAATCAGCCCCAGCATTTT. The gene calls are TRBV6-1 and TRBJ1-5; 8 nucleotides align to TRBD1. Trimming removed 7 bases from V and 2 bases from J; junction bases left unmatched: 4. Per the germline V gene, CDR1 is MNHNS and CDR2 is SASEGT. This CDR3 has 14 amino acids.

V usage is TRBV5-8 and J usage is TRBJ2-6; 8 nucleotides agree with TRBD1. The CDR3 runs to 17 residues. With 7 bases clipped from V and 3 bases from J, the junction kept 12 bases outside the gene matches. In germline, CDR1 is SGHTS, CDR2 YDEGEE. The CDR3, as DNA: TGTGCCAGCGGGATCGACAGGGGATCGGGTGGGGCCAACGTCCTGACTTTC. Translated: CASGIDRGSGGANVLTF.